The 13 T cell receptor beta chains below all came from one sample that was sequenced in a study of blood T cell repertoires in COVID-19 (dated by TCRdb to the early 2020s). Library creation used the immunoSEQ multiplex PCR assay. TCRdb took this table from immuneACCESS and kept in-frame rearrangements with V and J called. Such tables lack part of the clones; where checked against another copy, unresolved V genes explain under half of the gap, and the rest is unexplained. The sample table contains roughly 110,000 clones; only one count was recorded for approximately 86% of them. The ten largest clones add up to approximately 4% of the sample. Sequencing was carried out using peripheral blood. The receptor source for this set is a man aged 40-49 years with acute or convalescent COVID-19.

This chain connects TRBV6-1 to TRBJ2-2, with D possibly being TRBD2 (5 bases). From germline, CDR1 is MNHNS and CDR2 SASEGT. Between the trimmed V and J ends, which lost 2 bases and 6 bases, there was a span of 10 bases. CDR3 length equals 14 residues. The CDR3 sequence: CASSELPGSGELFF. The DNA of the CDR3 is TGTGCCAGCAGTGAACTGCCGGGGTCCGGGGAGCTGTTTTTT.

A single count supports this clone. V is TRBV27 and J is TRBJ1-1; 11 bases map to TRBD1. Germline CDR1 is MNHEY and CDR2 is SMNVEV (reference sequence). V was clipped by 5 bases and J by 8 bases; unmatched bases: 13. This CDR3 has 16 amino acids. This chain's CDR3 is CASSVVGGQGGREAFF. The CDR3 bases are TGTGCCAGCAGTGTCGTAGGGGGACAGGGGGGTCGGGAAGCTTTCTTT.

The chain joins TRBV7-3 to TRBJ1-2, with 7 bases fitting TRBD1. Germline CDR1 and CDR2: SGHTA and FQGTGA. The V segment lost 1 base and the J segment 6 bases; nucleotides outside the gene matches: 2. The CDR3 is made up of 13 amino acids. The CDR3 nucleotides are TGTGCCAGCAGCTTAAGCAGGGGGGATGGCTACACCTTC. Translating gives CASSLSRGDGYTF.

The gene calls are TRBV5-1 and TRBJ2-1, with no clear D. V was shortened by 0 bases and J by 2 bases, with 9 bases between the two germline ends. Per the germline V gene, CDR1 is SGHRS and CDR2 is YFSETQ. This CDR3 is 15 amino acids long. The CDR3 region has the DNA TGCGCCAGCAGCTTGGAGTTCTCAGCCTACAATGAGCAGTTCTTC. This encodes CASSLEFSAYNEQFF.

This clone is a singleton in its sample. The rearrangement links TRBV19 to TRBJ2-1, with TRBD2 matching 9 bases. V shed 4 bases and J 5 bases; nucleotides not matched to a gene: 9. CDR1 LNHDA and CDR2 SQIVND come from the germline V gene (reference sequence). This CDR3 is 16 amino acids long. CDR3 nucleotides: TGTGCCAGTAGTACCCGAGCCGGGACTAGCAACAATGAGCAGTTCTTC. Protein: CASSTRAGTSNNEQFF.

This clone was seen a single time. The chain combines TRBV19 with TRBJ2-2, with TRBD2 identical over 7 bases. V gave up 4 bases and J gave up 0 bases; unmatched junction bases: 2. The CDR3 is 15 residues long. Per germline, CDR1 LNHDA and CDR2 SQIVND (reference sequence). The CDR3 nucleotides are TGTGCCAGTAGTAAGCGGGGCCCGAACACCGGGGAGCTGTTTTTT. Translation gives CASSKRGPNTGELFF.

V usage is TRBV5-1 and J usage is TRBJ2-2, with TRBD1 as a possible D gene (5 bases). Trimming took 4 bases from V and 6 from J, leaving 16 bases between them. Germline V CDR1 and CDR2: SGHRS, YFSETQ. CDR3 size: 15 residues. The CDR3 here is CASSLDHAGPGELFF. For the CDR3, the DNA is TGCGCCAGCAGCCTCGATCACGCAGGGCCCGGGGAGCTGTTTTTT. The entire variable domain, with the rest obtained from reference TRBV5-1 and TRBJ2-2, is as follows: KAGVTQTPRYLIKTRGQQVTLSCSPISGHRSVSWYQQTPGQGLQFLFEYFSETQRNKGNFPGRFSGRQFSNSRSEMNVSTLELGDSALYLCASSLDHAGPGELFFGEGSRLTVL.

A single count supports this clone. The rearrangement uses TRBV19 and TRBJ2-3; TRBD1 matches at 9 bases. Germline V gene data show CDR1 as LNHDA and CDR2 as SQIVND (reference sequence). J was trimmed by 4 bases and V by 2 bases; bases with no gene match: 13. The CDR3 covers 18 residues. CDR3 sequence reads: CASSIRSAGTGRPDTQYF. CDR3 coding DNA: TGTGCCAGTAGTATAAGATCCGCGGGGACAGGGAGGCCAGATACGCAGTATTTT.

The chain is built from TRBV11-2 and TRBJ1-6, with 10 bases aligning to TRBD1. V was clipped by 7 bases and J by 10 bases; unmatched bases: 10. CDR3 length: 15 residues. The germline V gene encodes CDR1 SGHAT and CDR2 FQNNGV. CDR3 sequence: CASTWGGQGRSPLHF. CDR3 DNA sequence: TGTGCCAGCACCTGGGGGGGACAGGGGAGGTCACCCCTCCACTTT.

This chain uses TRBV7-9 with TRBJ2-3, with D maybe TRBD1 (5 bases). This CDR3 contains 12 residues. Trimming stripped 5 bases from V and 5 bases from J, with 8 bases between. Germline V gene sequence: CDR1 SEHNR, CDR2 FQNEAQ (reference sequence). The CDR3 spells CASSGQGDTQYF. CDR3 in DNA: TGTGCCAGCAGCGGACAAGGAGATACGCAGTATTTT.

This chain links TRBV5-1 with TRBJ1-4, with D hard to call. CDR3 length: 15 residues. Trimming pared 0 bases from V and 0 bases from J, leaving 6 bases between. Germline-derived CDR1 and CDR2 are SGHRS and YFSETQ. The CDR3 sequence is CASSLEGATNEKLFF. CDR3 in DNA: TGCGCCAGCAGCTTGGAAGGAGCAACTAATGAAAAACTGTTTTTT.

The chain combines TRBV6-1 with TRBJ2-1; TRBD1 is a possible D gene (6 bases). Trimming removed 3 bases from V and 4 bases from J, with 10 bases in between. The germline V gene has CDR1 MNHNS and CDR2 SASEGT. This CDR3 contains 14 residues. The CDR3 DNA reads TGTGCCAGCAGTGACGGGACACCATACAATGAGCAGTTCTTC. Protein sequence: CASSDGTPYNEQFF.

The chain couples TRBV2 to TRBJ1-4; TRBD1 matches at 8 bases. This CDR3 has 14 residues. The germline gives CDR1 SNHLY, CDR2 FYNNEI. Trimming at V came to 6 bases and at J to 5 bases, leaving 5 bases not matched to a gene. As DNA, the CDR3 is TGTGCCAGCAGCCGGGACAGGAGCAATGAAAAACTGTTTTTT. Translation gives CASSRDRSNEKLFF.